This TCR beta chain was obtained from a study of cytomegalovirus exposure and HLA in healthy donors. V lost 5 bases to trimming and J lost 9 bases; unmatched junction nucleotides: 6. Germline loops: CDR1 PRHDT, CDR2 FYEKMQ (reference sequence). The CDR3 is 13 amino acids. Repertoires were generated with immunoSEQ multiplex PCR, while TCRdb's copy carries only in-frame clones and drops some. The data show approximately 56,000 clones, with over 85% seen just once and more than 0.95% held by the top ten. The chain employs TRBV13 and TRBJ2-3; TRBD2 aligns across 9 bases. This TCR was recovered from a man aged 18 to 30 in good health and CMV-seronegative. The source material was PBMCs. Here the CDR3 reads CASSPETSGTQYF. The DNA of the CDR3 is TGTGCCAGCAGCCCCGAGACTAGCGGAACGCAGTATTTT.